This entry lists 8 T cell receptor beta chains sequenced from one sample in a study of blood T cell repertoires in COVID-19. Profiling relied on immunoSEQ multiplex PCR, and the TCRdb table lists in-frame clones only, not all of them. The sample lists just under 30,000 clones, 80% to 90% seen once, with 15% to 20% in the top ten. The source material was peripheral blood. Receptors were obtained from a man aged 80 or over with acute or convalescent COVID-19.

The J gene is TRBJ2-3, the V gene TRBV9, with TRBD1 matching over 8 bases. V lost 0 bases to trimming and J lost 1 base; unmatched junction nucleotides: 7. The CDR3 extends over 17 amino acids. From germline, CDR1 is SGDLS and CDR2 YYNGEE. Written as DNA, the CDR3 is TGTGCCAGCAGCGTAGGATCTGTGGACAGGGGCACAGATACGCAGTATTTT. This codes for CASSVGSVDRGTDTQYF. Filled out from reference TRBV9 and TRBJ2-3, the complete variable domain reads DSGVTQTPKHLITATGQRVTLRCSPRSGDLSVYWYQQSLDQGLQFLIQYYNGEERAKGNILERFSAQQFPDLHSELNLSSLELGDSALYFCASSVGSVDRGTDTQYFGPGTRLTVL.

The gene calls are TRBV6-2 or TRBV6-3 and TRBJ2-3, with 8 bases matching TRBD2. Germline loops: CDR1 MNHEY, CDR2 SVGEGT. CDR3 length: 16 residues. The ends lost 0 bases at V and 5 bases at J; junction bases unmatched: 7. CDR3 residues: CASSYSQRGGRDTQYF. CDR3 nucleotides: TGTGCCAGCAGTTACTCCCAACGGGGGGGTAGAGATACGCAGTATTTT.

The gene calls are TRBV7-9 and TRBJ1-1; 8 bases map to TRBD1. Per the germline V gene, CDR1 is SEHNR and CDR2 is FQNEAQ (reference sequence). V shed 1 base and J 6 bases; nucleotides not matched to a gene: 4. This CDR3 contains 14 residues. This CDR3 is CASSLGTGQPEAFF. The CDR3 nucleotides are TGTGCCAGCAGCTTAGGGACAGGGCAGCCTGAAGCTTTCTTT. Full variable domain (remainder filled in from reference TRBV7-9 and TRBJ1-1): DTGVSQNPRHKITKRGQNVTFRCDPISEHNRLYWYRQTLGQGPEFLTYFQNEAQLEKSRLLSDRFSAERPKGSFSTLEIQRTEQGDSAMYLCASSLGTGQPEAFFGQGTRLTVV.

This chain uses TRBV2 with TRBJ2-3; a weak D match, TRBD2 (6 bases). The CDR3 extends over 11 amino acids. The V gene's germline CDR1 is SNHLY and CDR2 FYNNEI. V dropped 11 bases and J dropped 8 bases, with 14 bases sitting between them. CDR3 nucleotides: TGTGCCTGCCCTGGGGGAGGTACGCAGTATTTT. Translated, it gives CACPGGGTQYF.

CDR3 bases: TGCGCCAGCAGCCCCGAAGCAGGGAATGAGCAGTTCTTC. This sequence encodes CASSPEAGNEQFF. V is TRBV5-1 and J is TRBJ2-1, with D possibly TRBD1 on 5 matching bases. Germline loops: CDR1 SGHRS, CDR2 YFSETQ. This CDR3 region has 13 residues. Trimming pared 4 bases from V and 7 bases from J, leaving 12 bases between. The full variable domain, its missing parts supplied by reference TRBV5-1 and TRBJ2-1, is KAGVTQTPRYLIKTRGQQVTLSCSPISGHRSVSWYQQTPGQGLQFLFEYFSETQRNKGNFPGRFSGRQFSNSRSEMNVSTLELGDSALYLCASSPEAGNEQFFGPGTRLTVL.

The rearrangement links TRBV28 to TRBJ2-3; 8 nucleotides line up with TRBD1. CDR3 length: 16 residues. V lost 3 bases to trimming and J lost 1 base; unmatched junction nucleotides: 6. CDR1 and CDR2 from the germline V gene are MDHEN and SYDVKM. The CDR3 DNA sequence: TGTGCCAGCAGTTTCCCAGACAGGGGAGGCACAGATACGCAGTATTTT. This sequence encodes CASSFPDRGGTDTQYF.

J is TRBJ2-3 and V is TRBV29-1, with TRBD2 identical over 8 bases. Per the germline V gene, CDR1 is SQVTM and CDR2 is ANQGSEA. The CDR3 is 13 amino acids. J gave up 4 bases and V 6 bases, and 6 bases lay outside the gene matches. CDR3 nucleotides: TGCAGCGTGCGGGGGGCGCGGTCAGATACGCAGTATTTT. It is translated as CSVRGARSDTQYF.

The V call is TRBV12-3 or TRBV12-4, the J call TRBJ1-2; D perhaps matches TRBD1 (6 bases). The V and J ends lost 2 bases and 3 bases respectively, with 7 bases between them. This CDR3 spans 13 amino acids. CDR3 sequence reads: CASSLNRDYGYTF. In DNA form, the CDR3 reads TGTGCCAGCAGTTTAAACAGGGACTATGGCTACACCTTC.